This T cell receptor (beta chain) was recovered during a study of radiation and T cells in renal cell carcinoma. Study-level findings and limits: From baseline, blood top tumor clonotypes peaked at 2 weeks post-radiation. No pretreatment tumor biopsies were available for baseline clonotypes.

As for time point: baseline pretreatment blood. Documented treatment: 15 Gy SBRT to primary tumor, nephrectomy 4 weeks later. Serial blood draws occurred at baseline and 2 and 4 weeks post-SBRT. The patient's renal cell carcinoma had clear cell pathology. Remarks on this clone: Its antigen remains unidentified.

Some clones are missing from TCRdb's copy, which holds only in-frame ones; the method was immunoSEQ multiplex PCR. The data show 95,000 to 150,000 clones, around 83% seen once. The sequence was obtained from an older woman with renal cell carcinoma. The sequences come from blood, collected from a patient whose treatment included radiotherapy and nephrectomy.

The DNA of the CDR3 is TGTGCCAGCAGTCTCCCCGGGACAGGCACTGAAGCTTTCTTT. Protein: CASSLPGTGTEAFF. This sequence joins TRBV11-1 and TRBJ1-1; 8 bases map to TRBD1. Germline loops: CDR1 SGHAT, CDR2 FQDESV (reference sequence). The CDR3 length is 14 residues. V dropped 6 bases and J dropped 4; count of bases not matched to a gene: 7.